This T cell receptor beta chain was sequenced for a study of metastatic and nonmetastatic thyroid tumors. Study observations and caveats: Benign nodules were reported to have significantly lower TCR beta diversity than malignant thyroid tumors, in blood and tumor.

How the authors handled the data: In papillary thyroid cancer, a distant-metastasis classifier was built using CDR3 differences across clinicopathological groups. Via MiXCR, TCRdb re-called the PCR reads. TCRdb's processing, not the authors', yielded these V and J calls. The table lists about 41,000 clones, 24% of them singletons. About this clone itself: The antigen is undetermined.

J lost 4 bases, V lost 6 bases, and 12 bases had no gene match. The CDR3 is made up of 17 amino acids. From germline, CDR1 is SNHLY and CDR2 FYNNEI. Treatment of any kind had been given to no patient before thyroid surgery. The rearrangement uses TRBV2 and TRBJ1-6; 7 positions match TRBD1. The sequenced sample consisted of tumor tissue. The clonotype originates from a female donor with papillary thyroid cancer or a benign thyroid nodule (not recorded which). Some clones in this sample may be carry-over from other donors' samples. This CDR3 reads CASSELPRGQYNSPLHF. In DNA, the CDR3 is TGTGCCAGCAGCGAACTCCCCCGGGGACAGTATAATTCACCCCTCCACTTT.